Each of the 10 T cell receptor beta chains below was sequenced from the same sample in a study of cytomegalovirus exposure and HLA in healthy donors. PCR was performed using 60 Vbeta and 13 Jbeta primers. Some clones are missing from TCRdb's copy, which holds only in-frame ones; the method was immunoSEQ multiplex PCR. The clone table shows tens of thousands of clones, with the ten largest holding about 8%. The sequencing sample was made of PBMCs. The receptor set was obtained from a male donor in good health and CMV-seronegative.

The chain employs TRBV2 and TRBJ1-2; D gene unclear. The length of the CDR3 is 13 residues. The V gene's germline CDR1 is SNHLY and CDR2 FYNNEI. The germline V and J ends were trimmed by 7 bases and 2 bases, with 11 bases remaining between them. CDR3 sequence reads: CASMGSLNYGYTF. The CDR3 region has the DNA TGTGCCAGCATGGGCAGTTTGAACTATGGCTACACCTTC.

The chain combines TRBV18 with TRBJ1-5; 8 bases are shared with TRBD1. J gave up 2 bases and V 2 bases, and 5 bases lay outside the gene matches. Germline assignment: CDR1 KGHSH and CDR2 LQKENI. This CDR3 region has 16 residues. The CDR3 sequence: CASSPRQGAGNQPQHF. CDR3 bases: TGTGCCAGCTCACCAAGGCAGGGGGCTGGCAATCAGCCCCAGCATTTT.

This CDR3 is CASSLVAGPYNEQFF. CDR3 nucleotide sequence: TGCGCCAGCAGCTTGGTGGCGGGCCCATACAATGAGCAGTTCTTC. The chain uses TRBV5-1 and TRBJ2-1; possibly TRBD2 for D (5 bases). V was clipped by 0 bases and J by 4 bases, with 11 bases between them. The CDR3 is 15 residues long. Germline-derived CDR1 and CDR2 are SGHRS and YFSETQ.

This chain links TRBV6-5 with TRBJ2-5; possible D gene TRBD1, 6 bases. Germline CDR1 and CDR2: MNHEY and SVGAGI. The CDR3 covers 13 residues. V dropped 6 bases and J dropped 4 bases, with 12 bases sitting between them. This chain's CDR3 is CASSSDRRETQYF. The CDR3 DNA is TGTGCCAGCAGCTCCGACAGGCGAGAGACCCAGTACTTC.

V is TRBV30 and J is TRBJ1-5; D is unresolved. Germline assignment: CDR1 GTSNPN and CDR2 SVGIG (reference sequence). With 1 base removed from V and 0 bases from J, the gap between germline ends came to 7 bases. The CDR3 is made up of 14 amino acids. Written as DNA, the CDR3 is TGTGCCTGGAGTGGAGAGTATAGCAATCAGCCCCAGCATTTT. Its translation is CAWSGEYSNQPQHF.

The chain carries TRBV2 and TRBJ1-2, with a weak D call TRBD1 (6 bases). The germline V gene has CDR1 SNHLY and CDR2 FYNNEI. V lost 3 bases and J 2 bases, leaving 10 bases between the germline ends. The CDR3 has 14 amino acids. CDR3 nucleotide sequence: TGTGCCAGCAGTGACAGGGGAACCAACTATGGCTACACCTTC. This sequence encodes CASSDRGTNYGYTF. Based on the CDR3 plus reference TRBV2 and TRBJ1-2, the full variable domain is EPEVTQTPSHQVTQMGQEVILRCVPISNHLYFYWYRQILGQKVEFLVSFYNNEISEKSEIFDDQFSVERPDGSNFTLKIRSTKLEDSAMYFCASSDRGTNYGYTFGSGTRLTVV.

This sequence joins TRBV5-1 and TRBJ2-1; TRBD2 matches at 7 bases. The length of the CDR3 is 15 residues. Germline CDR1 reads SGHRS; CDR2 reads YFSETQ. Trimming took 3 bases from V and 6 from J; bases not matched to a gene: 9. Here the CDR3 DNA reads TGCGCCAGCAGCTCTAGCGGCGCTGACCTCAATGAGCAGTTCTTC. This sequence encodes CASSSSGADLNEQFF.

J is TRBJ2-5 and V is TRBV18, with 7 bases fitting TRBD2. Germline CDR1 reads KGHSH; CDR2 reads LQKENI. V lost 2 bases, J lost 7 bases, and 7 bases stayed unmatched. This CDR3 is 14 amino acids long. The CDR3 DNA follows: TGTGCCAGCTCACCAGGGGGGGTCCGGATGACCCAGTACTTC. Its translation is CASSPGGVRMTQYF.

The rearrangement joins TRBV5-1 to TRBJ2-7; 14 bases align to TRBD2. The V and J ends lost 4 bases and 0 bases, in that order; junction bases with no gene match: 3. Germline CDR1 and CDR2: SGHRS and YFSETQ. The CDR3 loop spans 16 amino acids. CDR3 sequence reads: CASSLGTSGSSYEQYF. DNA for the CDR3: TGCGCCAGCAGCCTCGGGACTAGCGGGAGCTCCTACGAGCAGTACTTC.

The rearrangement uses TRBV19 and TRBJ2-7; 12 bases map to TRBD2. CDR3 length: 15 amino acids. J gave up 3 bases and V 5 bases, and 5 bases lay outside the gene matches. Germline V gene lookup returns CDR1 LNHDA and CDR2 SQIVND (reference sequence). CDR3 sequence (DNA): TGTGCCAGTAGTGCCCCGGGACTAGCGGGCTACGAGCAGTACTTC. As protein: CASSAPGLAGYEQYF. The variable domain in full, completed from reference TRBV19 and TRBJ2-7, reads DGGITQSPKYLFRKEGQNVTLSCEQNLNHDAMYWYRQDPGQGLRLIYYSQIVNDFQKGDIAEGYSVSREKKESFPLTVTSAQKNPTAFYLCASSAPGLAGYEQYFGPGTRLTVT.